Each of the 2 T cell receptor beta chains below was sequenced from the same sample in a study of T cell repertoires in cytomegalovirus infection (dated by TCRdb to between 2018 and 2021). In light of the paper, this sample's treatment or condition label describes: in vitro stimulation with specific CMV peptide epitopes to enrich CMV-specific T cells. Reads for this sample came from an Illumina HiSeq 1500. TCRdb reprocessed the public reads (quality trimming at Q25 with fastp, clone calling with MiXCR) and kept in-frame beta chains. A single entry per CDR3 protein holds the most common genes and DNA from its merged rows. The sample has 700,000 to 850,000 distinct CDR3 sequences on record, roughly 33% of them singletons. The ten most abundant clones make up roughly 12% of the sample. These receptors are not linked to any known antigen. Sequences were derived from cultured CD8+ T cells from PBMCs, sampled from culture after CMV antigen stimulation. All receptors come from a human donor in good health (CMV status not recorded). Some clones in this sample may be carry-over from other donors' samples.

CDR3 amino acids: CSARDELAGGQPSTDTQYF. The CDR3 DNA reads TGCAGTGCTAGAGATGAACTAGCGGGGGGTCAACCTAGCACAGATACGCAGTATTTT. V is TRBV20-1 and J is TRBJ2-3; 12 bases align to TRBD2. The CDR3 is made up of 19 amino acids. With V trimmed by 0 bases and J by 0 bases, 10 bases remained unmatched. CDR1 DFQATT and CDR2 SNEGSKA come from the germline V gene (reference sequence).

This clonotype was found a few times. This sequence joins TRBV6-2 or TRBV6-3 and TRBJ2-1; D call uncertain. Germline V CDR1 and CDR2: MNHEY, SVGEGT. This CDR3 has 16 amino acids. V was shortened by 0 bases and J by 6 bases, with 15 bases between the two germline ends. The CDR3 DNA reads TGTGCCAGCAGTTACTCGAGAGGTTTCCTTTTCAATGAGCAGTTCTTC. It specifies CASSYSRGFLFNEQFF.